Listed below are T cell receptor beta chains from one sample, sequenced in a study of blood T cell repertoires in COVID-19. TCRdb keeps only in-frame clones here, not all; method: immunoSEQ multiplex PCR. The table has fewer than 150,000 clones, 75% to 85% seen once. The sample taken for sequencing was peripheral blood. The receptors were gathered from a man at least 80 years old with acute or convalescent COVID-19. The CDR3 runs from the conserved cysteine through the conserved F or W. Each record gives: clone size, D gene, J gene, V gene, CDR3 DNA, CDR3 protein. A D gene is named only where the DNA matches it firmly. Size tells how often a clone was seen (once, few, many) or the class of an expanded clone, and some rows leave it out.

>-|-|TRBJ1-5|TRBV28
TGTGCCAGCAGTTTACCAAGGTCATACTATAGCAATCAGCCCCAGCATTTT
CASSLPRSYYSNQPQHF
>once|-|TRBJ1-1|TRBV30
TGTGCCTGGACCTTGGGCAGCCTAACTAGGAGGAACACTGAAGCTTTCTTT
CAWTLGSLTRRNTEAFF
>-|TRBD2|TRBJ2-1|TRBV5-4
TGTGCCAGCAGCCAGAGCGGGGGGCACGCAACCTACAATGAGCAGTTCTTC
CASSQSGGHATYNEQFF
>-|-|TRBJ2-5|TRBV5-4
TGTGCCAGCAGCCAGGACGGACAGAAACAAGAGACCCAGTACTTC
CASSQDGQKQETQYF
>-|-|TRBJ2-7|TRBV5-4
TGTGCCAGCAGCCTGGAGGGGGAGCAGTACTTC
CASSLEGEQYF
>-|-|TRBJ1-6|TRBV19
TGTGCCAGTAGCCCCTCCAGATCCTCACCCCTCCACTTT
CASSPSRSSPLHF
>-|TRBD2|TRBJ2-3|TRBV13
TGTGCCAGCAGCTTCCTGAAGCGGGGGGCTGACACAGATACGCAGTATTTT
CASSFLKRGADTDTQYF
>-|TRBD1|TRBJ2-6|TRBV3-1/TRBV3-2
TGTGCCAGCAGCCGGGGGACAGGAGCCCCTCCTGGGGCCAACGTCCTGACTTTC
CASSRGTGAPPGANVLTF
>-|-|TRBJ2-7|TRBV5-6
TGTGCCAGCAGCTTGACTTGGGGGGAAGAGCAGTACTTC
CASSLTWGEEQYF
>-|-|TRBJ1-4|TRBV11-3
TGTGCCAGCAGACTTCCGAATGAAAAACTGTTTTTT
CASRLPNEKLFF
>many|TRBD2|TRBJ2-3|TRBV30
TGTGCCTGGAAAACAGTCCCGGGACTAGCGGGGGTGTCCACAGATACGCAGTATTTT
CAWKTVPGLAGVSTDTQYF
>-|-|TRBJ1-1|TRBV7-8
TGTGCCAGCAGCTCCTATCAGTTACAGGGTGAAGCTTTCTTT
CASSSYQLQGEAFF
>once|-|TRBJ2-7|TRBV2
TGTGCCAGCATCCGCTCTCCTCCGAGGGACGAGCAGTACTTC
CASIRSPPRDEQYF
>once|-|TRBJ1-6|TRBV19
TGTGCCAGTAGTAACTACCGGAGCTCCTATAATTCACCCCTCCACTTT
CASSNYRSSYNSPLHF
>few|TRBD2|TRBJ2-3|TRBV29-1
TGCAGCGTCTTACCGGGACTAGCTAACACAGATACGCAGTATTTT
CSVLPGLANTDTQYF
>-|TRBD1|TRBJ1-4|TRBV5-1
TGCGCCAGCAGCCAGAACAGGGGAACTAATGAAAAACTGTTTTTT
CASSQNRGTNEKLFF
>-|-|TRBJ2-5|TRBV7-9
TGTGCCAGCAGCTTAGCCCCAGTGCAAGAGACCCAGTACTTC
CASSLAPVQETQYF
>many|TRBD2|TRBJ2-7|TRBV7-2
TGTGCCAGCAGCAGAAGCGGGGGCAATACCTACGAGCAGTACTTC
CASSRSGGNTYEQYF